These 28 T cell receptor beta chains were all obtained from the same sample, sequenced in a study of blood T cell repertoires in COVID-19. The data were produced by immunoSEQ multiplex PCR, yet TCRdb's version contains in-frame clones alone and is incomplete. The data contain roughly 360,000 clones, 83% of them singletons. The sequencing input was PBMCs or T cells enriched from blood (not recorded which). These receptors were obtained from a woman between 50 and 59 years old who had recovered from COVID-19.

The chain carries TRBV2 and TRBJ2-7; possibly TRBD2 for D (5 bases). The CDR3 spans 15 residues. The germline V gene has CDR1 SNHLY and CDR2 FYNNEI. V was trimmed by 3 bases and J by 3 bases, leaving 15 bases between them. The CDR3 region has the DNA TGTGCCAGCAGTGACTTGGGCTCGGGAAACTACGAGCAGTACTTC. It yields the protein CASSDLGSGNYEQYF.

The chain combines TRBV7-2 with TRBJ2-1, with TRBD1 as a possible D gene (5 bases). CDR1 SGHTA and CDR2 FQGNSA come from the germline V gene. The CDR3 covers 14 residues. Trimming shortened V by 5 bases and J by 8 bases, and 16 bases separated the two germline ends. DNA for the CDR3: TGTGCCAGCAGCACCTACGGCTGGGGCGATGAGCAGTTCTTC. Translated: CASSTYGWGDEQFF.

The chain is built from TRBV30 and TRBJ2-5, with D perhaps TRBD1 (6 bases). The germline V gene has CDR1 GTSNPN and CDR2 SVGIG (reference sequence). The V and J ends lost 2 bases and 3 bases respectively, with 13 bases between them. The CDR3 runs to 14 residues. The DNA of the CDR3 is TGTGCCTGGAGTAGGTCAAACAGGGAAGAGACCCAGTACTTC. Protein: CAWSRSNREETQYF.

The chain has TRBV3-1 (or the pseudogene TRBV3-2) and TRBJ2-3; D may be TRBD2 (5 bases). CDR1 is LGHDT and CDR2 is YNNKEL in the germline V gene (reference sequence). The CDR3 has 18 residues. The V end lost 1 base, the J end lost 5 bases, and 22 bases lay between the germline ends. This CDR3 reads CASSQVASLSAARDTQYF. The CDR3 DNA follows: TGTGCCAGCAGCCAAGTCGCCTCCTTATCAGCGGCACGAGATACGCAGTATTTT.

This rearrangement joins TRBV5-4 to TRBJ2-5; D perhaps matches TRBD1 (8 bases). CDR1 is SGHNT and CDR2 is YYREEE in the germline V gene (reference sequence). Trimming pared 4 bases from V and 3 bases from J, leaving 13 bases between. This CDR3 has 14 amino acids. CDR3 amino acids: CASSVQGGEETQYF. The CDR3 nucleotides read TGTGCCAGCAGCGTACAGGGGGGGGAAGAGACCCAGTACTTC. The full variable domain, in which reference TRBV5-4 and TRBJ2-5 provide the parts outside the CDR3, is ETGVTQSPTHLIKTRGQQVTLRCSSQSGHNTVSWYQQALGQGPQFIFQYYREEENGRGNFPPRFSGLQFPNYSSELNVNALELDDSALYLCASSVQGGEETQYFGPGTRLLVL.

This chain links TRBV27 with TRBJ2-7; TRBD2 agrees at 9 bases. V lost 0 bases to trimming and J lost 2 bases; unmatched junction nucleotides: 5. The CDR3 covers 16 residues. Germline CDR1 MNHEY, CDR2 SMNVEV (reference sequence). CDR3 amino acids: CASSLSAGGLPYEQYF. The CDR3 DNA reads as TGTGCCAGCAGTTTATCAGCGGGGGGCTTACCCTACGAGCAGTACTTC.

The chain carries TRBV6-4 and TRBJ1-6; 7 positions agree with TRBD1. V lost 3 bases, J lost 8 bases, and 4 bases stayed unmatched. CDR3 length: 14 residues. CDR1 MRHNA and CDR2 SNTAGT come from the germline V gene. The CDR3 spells CASSENQGDSPLHF. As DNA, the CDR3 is TGTGCCAGCAGTGAGAATCAGGGGGATTCACCCCTCCACTTT.

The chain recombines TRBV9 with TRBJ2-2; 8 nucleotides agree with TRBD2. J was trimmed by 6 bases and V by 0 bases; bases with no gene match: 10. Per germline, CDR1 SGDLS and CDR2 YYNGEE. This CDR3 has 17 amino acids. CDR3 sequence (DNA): TGTGCCAGCAGCGTAGGTCCGGTTGGGACTAGTCCCGGGGAGCTGTTTTTT. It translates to CASSVGPVGTSPGELFF.

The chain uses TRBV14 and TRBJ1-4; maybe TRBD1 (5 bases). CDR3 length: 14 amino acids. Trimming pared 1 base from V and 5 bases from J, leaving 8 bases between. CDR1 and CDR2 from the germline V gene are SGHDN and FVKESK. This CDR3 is CASSQGDWNEKLFF. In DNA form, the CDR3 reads TGTGCCAGCAGCCAAGGGGACTGGAATGAAAAACTGTTTTTT. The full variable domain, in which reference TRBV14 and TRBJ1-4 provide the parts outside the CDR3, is EAGVTQFPSHSVIEKGQTVTLRCDPISGHDNLYWYRRVMGKEIKFLLHFVKESKQDESGMPNNRFLAERTGGTYSTLKVQPAELEDSGVYFCASSQGDWNEKLFFGSGTQLSVL.

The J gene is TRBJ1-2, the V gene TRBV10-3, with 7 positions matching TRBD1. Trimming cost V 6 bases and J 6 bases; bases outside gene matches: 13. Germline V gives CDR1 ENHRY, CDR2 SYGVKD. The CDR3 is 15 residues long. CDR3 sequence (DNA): TGTGCCATCAGCCCGCATCTACAGGGGATCAATGGCTACACCTTC. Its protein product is CAISPHLQGINGYTF.

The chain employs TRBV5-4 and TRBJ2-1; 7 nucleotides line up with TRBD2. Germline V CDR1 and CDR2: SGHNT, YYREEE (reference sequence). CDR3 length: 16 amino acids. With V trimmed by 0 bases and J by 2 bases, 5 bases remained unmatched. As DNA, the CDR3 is TGTGCCAGCAGCTTGGGGGCTAGCGGTACCTACAATGAGCAGTTCTTC. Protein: CASSLGASGTYNEQFF.

CDR3 region: CSVEVAKMNTEAFF. CDR3 DNA: TGCAGCGTTGAAGTGGCAAAAATGAACACTGAAGCTTTCTTT. The V call is TRBV29-1, the J call TRBJ1-1; D ambiguous. Germline V lookup: CDR1 SQVTM, CDR2 ANQGSEA. Trimming stripped 1 base from V and 0 bases from J, with 9 bases between. The length of the CDR3 is 14 residues.

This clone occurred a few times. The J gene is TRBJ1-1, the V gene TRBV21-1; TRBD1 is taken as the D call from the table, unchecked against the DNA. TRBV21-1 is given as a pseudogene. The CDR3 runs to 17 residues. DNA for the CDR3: TGTGCCAGCAGCAAAGCACAGAACAGGGGCCGGCACACTGAAGCTTTCTTT. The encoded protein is CASSKAQNRGRHTEAFF.

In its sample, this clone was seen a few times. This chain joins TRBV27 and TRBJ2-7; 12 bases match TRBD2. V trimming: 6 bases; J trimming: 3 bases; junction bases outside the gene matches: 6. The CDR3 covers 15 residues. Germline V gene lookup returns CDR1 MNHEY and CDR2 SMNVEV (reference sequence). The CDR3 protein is CASRLAGGSLYEQYF. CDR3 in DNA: TGTGCCAGCAGGCTAGCGGGAGGGTCCCTCTACGAGCAGTACTTC.

The CDR3 DNA reads TGTGCCAGTAGATCGAGCTACAGGGTGGGTCTAACAGATACGCAGTATTTT. Protein sequence: CASRSSYRVGLTDTQYF. The chain links TRBV19 to TRBJ2-3; perhaps TRBD1 as D (6 bases). The V gene's germline CDR1 is LNHDA and CDR2 SQIVND (reference sequence). The V end lost 6 bases, the J end lost 3 bases, and 22 bases lay between the germline ends. The CDR3 is 17 amino acids.

Here the CDR3 DNA reads TGTGCCAGCAGTGATGGGACTAGCGGGAGGGCGATATTCTTC. Protein: CASSDGTSGRAIFF. V and J are TRBV2 and TRBJ2-1, with TRBD2 identical over 16 bases. The CDR3 sequence is 14 residues long. The V gene end was trimmed by 3 bases and the J gene end by 16 bases; junction bases not matched to a gene: 6. Germline CDR1 SNHLY, CDR2 FYNNEI.

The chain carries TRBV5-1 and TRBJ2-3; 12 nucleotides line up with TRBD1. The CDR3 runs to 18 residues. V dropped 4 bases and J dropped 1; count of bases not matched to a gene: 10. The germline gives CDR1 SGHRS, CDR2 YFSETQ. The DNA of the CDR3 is TGCGCCAGCAGCGAGGGACAGGGGGCTATTGTGGGCACAGATACGCAGTATTTT. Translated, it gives CASSEGQGAIVGTDTQYF.

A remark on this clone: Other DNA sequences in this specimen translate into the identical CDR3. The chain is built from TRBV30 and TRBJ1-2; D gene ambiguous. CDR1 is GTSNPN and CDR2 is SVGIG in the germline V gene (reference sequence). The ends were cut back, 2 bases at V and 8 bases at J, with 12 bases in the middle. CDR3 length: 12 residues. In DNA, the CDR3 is TGTGCCTGGAGTCTCACAGCTGGAGGCTACACCTTC. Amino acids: CAWSLTAGGYTF.

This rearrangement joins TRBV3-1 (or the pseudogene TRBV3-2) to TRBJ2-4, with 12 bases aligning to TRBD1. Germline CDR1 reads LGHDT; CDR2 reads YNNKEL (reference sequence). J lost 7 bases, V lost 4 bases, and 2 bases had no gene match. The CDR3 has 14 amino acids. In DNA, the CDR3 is TGTGCCAGCAGCCGGGGACAGGGGGCTAACATTCAGTACTTC. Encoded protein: CASSRGQGANIQYF.

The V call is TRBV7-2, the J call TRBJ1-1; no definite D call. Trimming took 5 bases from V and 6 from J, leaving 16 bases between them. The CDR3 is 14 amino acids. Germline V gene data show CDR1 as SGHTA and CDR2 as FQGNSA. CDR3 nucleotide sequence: TGTGCCAGCAGCCCCCAGACAAGTCCCCCTGAAGCTTTCTTT. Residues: CASSPQTSPPEAFF.

The CDR3 sequence is CASSHGTSQEGEQFF. The CDR3 DNA sequence: TGTGCCAGCAGCCATGGAACTAGTCAGGAGGGTGAGCAGTTCTTC. The chain links TRBV4-2 to TRBJ2-1; D may be TRBD2 (6 bases). CDR1 and CDR2 (germline): LGHNA, YNFKEQ. The CDR3 sequence is 15 residues long. V was shortened by 3 bases and J by 9 bases, with 18 bases between the two germline ends.

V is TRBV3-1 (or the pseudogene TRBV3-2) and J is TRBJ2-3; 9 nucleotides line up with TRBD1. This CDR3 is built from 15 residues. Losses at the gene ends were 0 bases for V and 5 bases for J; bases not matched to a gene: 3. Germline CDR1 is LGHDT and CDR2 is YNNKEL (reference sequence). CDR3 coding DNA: TGTGCCAGCAGCCAAGACCCGACAGGGGGAGATACGCAGTATTTT. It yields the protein CASSQDPTGGDTQYF.

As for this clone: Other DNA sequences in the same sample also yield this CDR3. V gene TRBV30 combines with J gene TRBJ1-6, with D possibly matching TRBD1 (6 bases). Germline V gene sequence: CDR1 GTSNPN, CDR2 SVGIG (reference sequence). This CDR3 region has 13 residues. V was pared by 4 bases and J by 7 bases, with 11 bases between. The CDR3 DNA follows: TGTGCCTGGACCACAGGGCTGAATTCACCCCTCCACTTT. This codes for CAWTTGLNSPLHF. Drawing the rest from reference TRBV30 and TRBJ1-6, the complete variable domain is SQTIHQWPATLVQPVGSPLSLECTVEGTSNPNLYWYRQAAGRGLQLLFYSVGIGQISSEVPQNLSASRPQDRQFILSSKKLLLSDSGFYLCAWTTGLNSPLHFGNGTRLTVT.

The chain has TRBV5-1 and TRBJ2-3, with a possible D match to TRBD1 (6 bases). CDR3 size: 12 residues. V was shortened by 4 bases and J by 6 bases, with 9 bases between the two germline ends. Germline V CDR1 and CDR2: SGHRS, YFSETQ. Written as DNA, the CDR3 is TGCGCCAGCAGCCAGGGGTTGGATACGCAGTATTTT. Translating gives CASSQGLDTQYF. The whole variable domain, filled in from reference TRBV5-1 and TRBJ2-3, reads KAGVTQTPRYLIKTRGQQVTLSCSPISGHRSVSWYQQTPGQGLQFLFEYFSETQRNKGNFPGRFSGRQFSNSRSEMNVSTLELGDSALYLCASSQGLDTQYFGPGTRLTVL.

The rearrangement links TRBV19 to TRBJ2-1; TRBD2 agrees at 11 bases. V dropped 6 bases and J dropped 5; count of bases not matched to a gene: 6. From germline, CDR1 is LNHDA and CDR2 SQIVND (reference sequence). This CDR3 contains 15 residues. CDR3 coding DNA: TGTGCCAGTAGCGCCCAGACTAGCGGGGACAATGAGCAGTTCTTC. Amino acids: CASSAQTSGDNEQFF.

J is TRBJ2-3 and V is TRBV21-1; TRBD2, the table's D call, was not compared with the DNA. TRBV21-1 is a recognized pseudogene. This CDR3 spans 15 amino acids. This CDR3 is CASNPGTLEVDTQYF. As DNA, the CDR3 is TGTGCCAGCAACCCAGGGACTCTAGAGGTAGATACGCAGTATTTT.

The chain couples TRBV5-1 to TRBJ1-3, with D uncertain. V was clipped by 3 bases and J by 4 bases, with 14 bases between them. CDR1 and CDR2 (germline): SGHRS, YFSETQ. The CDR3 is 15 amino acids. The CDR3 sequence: CASSSVGAAGNTIYF. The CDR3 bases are TGCGCCAGCAGCTCGGTTGGAGCGGCGGGAAACACCATATATTTT.

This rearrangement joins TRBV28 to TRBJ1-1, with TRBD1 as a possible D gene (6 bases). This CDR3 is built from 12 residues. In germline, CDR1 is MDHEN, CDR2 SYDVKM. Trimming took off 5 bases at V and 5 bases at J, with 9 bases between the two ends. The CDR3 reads CASSKRGTEAFF. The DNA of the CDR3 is TGTGCCAGCAGTAAAAGGGGGACTGAAGCTTTCTTT.